This TCR beta chain derives from a study of blood T cell repertoires in COVID-19. Study context: Samples of COVID-19 (acute and convalescent) were obtained from the United States, Italy and Spain. In each case, the material was cDNA or gDNA derived from T cells, B-cell-depleted T cells, or PBMCs.

In the original processing: Estimates of nucleated cell counts were drawn from the amplification of reference gene primers. Profiled with immunoSEQ multiplex PCR; TCRdb holds only in-frame clones, not every one. V, J and clone size are taken as reported in that table, and D and trimming were inferred from the DNA itself. This table has roughly 200,000 clones, 87% appearing once. The CDR3 runs to 17 residues. Germline values: CDR1 MGHRA, CDR2 YSYEKL. With V trimmed by 3 bases and J by 2 bases, 8 bases remained unmatched. The TCR comes from a woman aged 18-29 years who had recovered from COVID-19. The chain links TRBV4-1 to TRBJ2-1; 9 nucleotides line up with TRBD2. The specimen sequenced was peripheral blood. CDR3 coding DNA: TGCGCCAGCAGCCAGGAAATAGCGGGAGATGCCTACAATGAGCAGTTCTTC. Translation gives CASSQEIAGDAYNEQFF.